Listed here are 20 T cell receptor beta chains from one sample, sequenced in a study of T-cell memory formation after mild COVID-19. TCRdb ran MiXCR on the 5' RACE reads and lists one entry per CDR3 protein. This table has roughly 610,000 distinct CDR3 sequences, 17% appearing once. The sequencing sample was made of PBMCs or a T cell subset sorted from them (not recorded which). These receptors all stem from an adult woman who had mild COVID-19 (a few samples of this study predate the infection). Cell type and time point are not known.

The V call is TRBV30, the J call TRBJ2-5; D gene ambiguous. This CDR3 comprises 12 residues. The V gene lost 0 bases and the J gene lost 5 bases, with 7 bases spanning the gap. The V gene's germline CDR1 is GTSNPN and CDR2 SVGIG (reference sequence). The CDR3 sequence is CAWSVTVETQYF. CDR3 DNA: TGTGCCTGGAGTGTAACAGTGGAGACCCAGTACTTC.

The sample holds many counts of this clonotype. The chain couples TRBV5-1 to TRBJ1-2, with a tentative D call TRBD1 (6 bases). Germline V gene lookup returns CDR1 SGHRS and CDR2 YFSETQ. CDR3 length equals 15 residues. V lost 1 base to trimming and J lost 6 bases, with 16 bases between them. The CDR3 reads CASSLLQTGNNGYTF. The CDR3 DNA sequence: TGCGCCAGCAGCTTGCTCCAAACAGGGAACAATGGCTACACCTTC.

The V gene is TRBV27, the J gene TRBJ2-5; TRBD1 aligns across 8 bases. The germline V gene encodes CDR1 MNHEY and CDR2 SMNVEV (reference sequence). This CDR3 has 19 residues. J gave up 2 bases and V 5 bases, and 19 bases lay outside the gene matches. The CDR3, as DNA: TGTGCCAGCAGTAGAAACCACGGAGGCGGGACAGGAGCTCAAGAGACCCAGTACTTC. This encodes CASSRNHGGGTGAQETQYF.

The CDR3 spells CASSSGGMGEQYF. DNA for the CDR3: TGTGCCAGCAGTTCAGGGGGCATGGGCGAGCAGTACTTC. The rearrangement links TRBV6-6 to TRBJ2-7; the match to TRBD1 covers 8 bases. Germline loops: CDR1 MNHNY, CDR2 SVGAGI (reference sequence). V lost 4 bases, J lost 6 bases, and 5 bases stayed unmatched. This CDR3 region has 13 residues.

This clonotype has more than one count but fewer than ten. The rearrangement links TRBV7-2 to TRBJ2-7; 8 bases are a match to TRBD1. Germline CDR1 is SGHTA and CDR2 is FQGNSA. The trim removed 2 bases at V and 4 bases at J, leaving 7 bases unmatched. This CDR3 contains 15 residues. Here the CDR3 DNA reads TGTGCCAGCAGCTTATGGCAGGGGGCGGTATACGAGCAGTACTTC. Its protein product is CASSLWQGAVYEQYF.

V is TRBV7-2 and J is TRBJ2-7; weak D call: TRBD1 (5 bases). V was pared by 5 bases and J by 2 bases, with 16 bases between. This CDR3 comprises 15 residues. Germline V CDR1 and CDR2: SGHTA, FQGNSA. CDR3 sequence: CASSPGQGRAYEQYF. In nucleotides, the CDR3 is TGTGCCAGCAGCCCTGGTCAGGGTCGAGCCTACGAGCAGTACTTC. Complete variable domain (other parts from reference TRBV7-2 and TRBJ2-7): GAGVSQSPSNKVTEKGKDVELRCDPISGHTALYWYRQSLGQGLEFLIYFQGNSAPDKSGLPSDRFSAERTGGSVSTLTIQRTQQEDSAVYLCASSPGQGRAYEQYFGPGTRLTVT.

The genes are TRBV7-9 and TRBJ2-7; no clear D gene. This CDR3 is built from 12 residues. Germline lookup yields CDR1 SEHNR and CDR2 FQNEAQ (reference sequence). Trimming shortened V by 5 bases and J by 7 bases, and 12 bases separated the two germline ends. Written as DNA, the CDR3 is TGTGCCAGCAGCCCCAGCCCCTTGGAGCAGTACTTC. Protein product: CASSPSPLEQYF.

This clonotype has only a few counts. This sequence joins TRBV27 and TRBJ2-7; D perhaps matches TRBD1 (6 bases). Germline V lookup: CDR1 MNHEY, CDR2 SMNVEV (reference sequence). V lost 5 bases and J lost 2, with 7 bases in between. This CDR3 is built from 12 residues. CDR3 amino acids: CASSTGPYEQYF. The CDR3 DNA reads TGTGCCAGCAGTACAGGGCCCTACGAGCAGTACTTC.

This sequence joins TRBV20-1 and TRBJ2-7; maybe TRBD1 (5 bases). From germline, CDR1 is DFQATT and CDR2 SNEGSKA (reference sequence). Trimming took off 4 bases at V and 7 bases at J, with 14 bases between the two ends. The CDR3 runs 12 residues. The CDR3 DNA follows: TGCAGTGCTACTACAGGTCTGGGGGAGCAGTACTTC. Protein product: CSATTGLGEQYF.

This clonotype has a handful of counts. This chain joins TRBV7-2 and TRBJ1-5; D ambiguous. The V gene lost 1 base and the J gene lost 5 bases, with 12 bases spanning the gap. Per the germline V gene, CDR1 is SGHTA and CDR2 is FQGNSA. This CDR3 has 15 amino acids. For the CDR3, the DNA is TGTGCCAGCAGCTTAGATTTGGCACCGCATCAGCCCCAGCATTTT. The encoded protein is CASSLDLAPHQPQHF.

The table lists this clonotype with a count of one. This chain links TRBV20-1 with TRBJ2-7; 9 bases fit TRBD2. This CDR3 spans 14 amino acids. V trimming: 6 bases; J trimming: 4 bases; junction bases outside the gene matches: 10. CDR1 and CDR2 (germline): DFQATT, SNEGSKA (reference sequence). The CDR3 nucleotides are TGCAGTGCCTGCGGAGTAGCGGGGGATTACGAGCAGTACTTC. Residues: CSACGVAGDYEQYF.

This clonotype was seen at least ten times. The chain couples TRBV9 to TRBJ2-3; D is possibly TRBD2 (5 bases). Germline V lookup: CDR1 SGDLS, CDR2 YYNGEE. The CDR3 spans 14 residues. V dropped 4 bases and J dropped 0 bases, with 9 bases sitting between them. The CDR3 DNA reads as TGTGCCAGCAGCACGAGCGGTAGCACAGATACGCAGTATTTT. It specifies CASSTSGSTDTQYF.

This clonotype was detected only a few times. This chain connects TRBV14 to TRBJ1-1, with no clear D. Germline V gene data show CDR1 as SGHDN and CDR2 as FVKESK. Trimming took off 3 bases at V and 4 bases at J, with 6 bases between the two ends. This CDR3 comprises 12 residues. The CDR3 nucleotides are TGTGCCAGCAGCCACGGGATCACTGAAGCTTTCTTT. It specifies CASSHGITEAFF. Using reference TRBV14 and TRBJ1-1 for the parts outside the CDR3, the full variable domain is EAGVTQFPSHSVIEKGQTVTLRCDPISGHDNLYWYRRVMGKEIKFLLHFVKESKQDESGMPNNRFLAERTGGTYSTLKVQPAELEDSGVYFCASSHGITEAFFGQGTRLTVV.

This clonotype was counted only a few times. The J gene is TRBJ2-7, the V gene TRBV29-1; unclear D gene. Per germline, CDR1 SQVTM and CDR2 ANQGSEA. The V and J ends lost 5 bases and 7 bases respectively, with 12 bases between them. The CDR3 length is 11 residues. The CDR3 loop is CSVTDTWEQYF. The CDR3, as DNA: TGCAGCGTTACCGACACGTGGGAGCAGTACTTC.

The chain employs TRBV7-2 and TRBJ1-2; D not certain. The germline V gene encodes CDR1 SGHTA and CDR2 FQGNSA. This CDR3 is built from 12 residues. Trimming shortened V by 1 base and J by 4 bases, and 4 bases separated the two germline ends. The CDR3 nucleotides read TGTGCCAGCAGCTTAGGAGCCTATGGCTACACCTTC. Translation: CASSLGAYGYTF.

This chain connects TRBV13 to TRBJ1-2; TRBD1 is a possible D gene (6 bases). Germline CDR1 is PRHDT and CDR2 is FYEKMQ (reference sequence). V lost 5 bases, J lost 3 bases, and 16 bases lay in between. The CDR3 consists of 15 residues. The CDR3 DNA is TGTGCCAGCAGCGACCGACAGGAAAATTACTATGGCTACACCTTC. Its protein is CASSDRQENYYGYTF.

This clonotype came up once. The chain employs TRBV10-3 and TRBJ1-2; tentative D call: TRBD1 (5 bases). The CDR3 is made up of 13 amino acids. V was clipped by 8 bases and J by 3 bases, with 13 bases between them. CDR1 is ENHRY and CDR2 is SYGVKD in the germline V gene. CDR3 residues: CAIGAEGDYGYTF. CDR3 DNA: TGTGCCATCGGGGCAGAAGGAGACTATGGCTACACCTTC.

This clonotype was observed a few times. This rearrangement joins TRBV12-3 or TRBV12-4 to TRBJ1-5; TRBD1 matches at 10 bases. The CDR3 totals 14 residues. The J segment lost 7 bases and the V segment lost 6 bases, leaving 6 bases of the junction unmatched. The CDR3 spells CASSQGTGEQPQHF. The CDR3 bases are TGTGCCAGCAGCCAGGGGACAGGGGAACAGCCCCAGCATTTT.

J is TRBJ2-1 and V is TRBV7-3; possible D gene TRBD1, 5 bases. V was cut by 5 bases and J by 10 bases, with 21 bases left in between. CDR1 and CDR2 from the germline V gene are SGHTA and FQGTGA. The CDR3 has 15 residues. The CDR3 is CASSLQGLRIGEQFF. In nucleotides, the CDR3 is TGTGCCAGCAGCCTTCAGGGTCTTCGGATCGGCGAGCAGTTCTTC.

The chain is built from TRBV19 and TRBJ1-1; 9 bases match TRBD1. CDR1 and CDR2 (germline): LNHDA, SQIVND (reference sequence). V lost 10 bases and J lost 5; bases outside the gene matches: 14. This CDR3 has 15 amino acids. The chain's CDR3 is CATLDSQGARTEAFF. DNA for the CDR3: TGTGCCACGTTAGACTCACAGGGGGCGCGGACTGAAGCTTTCTTT. Using reference TRBV19 and TRBJ1-1 for the parts outside the CDR3, the full variable domain is DGGITQSPKYLFRKEGQNVTLSCEQNLNHDAMYWYRQDPGQGLRLIYYSQIVNDFQKGDIAEGYSVSREKKESFPLTVTSAQKNPTAFYLCATLDSQGARTEAFFGQGTRLTVV.